The rows below give T cell receptor beta chains drawn from one sample of a study of ipilimumab plus nivolumab after autologous stem cell transplantation. Method: immunoSEQ multiplex PCR; TCRdb's copy keeps in-frame clones and lacks some. The table has about 12,000 clones, under 80% seen once. This sample comprised PBMCs, obtained in a trial of ipilimumab plus nivolumab as post-transplant consolidation. The receptors originated from a male donor with multiple myeloma. The CDR3 runs from the conserved cysteine through the conserved F or W. The D gene is left open where the match is weak. Where a row states a size, it is once, few, many or the class of an expanded clone; other rows omit it.

d_gene	v_gene	j_gene	abundance	CDR3nt	CDR3aa
-	TRBV7-2	TRBJ1-2	-	TGTGCCAGCAGCCCTAGTGGGGGGTCAGGGGTGGGGAACTACACCTTC	CASSPSGGSGVGNYTF
TRBD1	TRBV6-1	TRBJ1-5	-	TGTGCCAGCAGGAGATTGGACAGGGACGGTCAGCCCCAGCATTTT	CASRRLDRDGQPQHF
-	TRBV6-5	TRBJ2-7	-	TGTGCCAGCAGCTCGTGGGACCGCCATGGAGAGCAGTACTTC	CASSSWDRHGEQYF
-	TRBV19	TRBJ1-6	-	TGTGCCAGTAGAGTGGGCAGCCTCCCCCTCCACTTT	CASRVGSLPLHF
-	TRBV10-3	TRBJ2-3	-	TGTGCCATCAGTGAAGGCTGGGGTCTCACAGATACGCAGTATTTT	CAISEGWGLTDTQYF
TRBD2	TRBV10-3	TRBJ2-5	-	TGTGCCATCAGCCTACTAGCGACAGAGACCCAGTACTTC	CAISLLATETQYF
-	TRBV27	TRBJ1-5	-	TGTGCCAGCAGTTTAGGGCAGGTTCAGCCCCAGCATTTT	CASSLGQVQPQHF
-	TRBV2	TRBJ2-7	-	TGTGCCAGCAGTGAAACCCCGGGACCCGGGGACGAGCAGTACTTC	CASSETPGPGDEQYF
-	TRBV4-1	TRBJ2-3	few	TGCGCCAGCAGCCCCGTTCTCGGCGGGACCTATAGCACAGATACGCAGTATTTT	CASSPVLGGTYSTDTQYF
-	TRBV7-6	TRBJ2-3	few	TGTGCCAGCAGTTACAGGAGGGGCACAGATACGCAGTATTTT	CASSYRRGTDTQYF
-	TRBV9	TRBJ1-1	-	TGTGCCAGCAGCGGGACAGACATGAACACTGAAGCTTTCTTT	CASSGTDMNTEAFF
-	TRBV25-1	TRBJ2-3	few	TGTGCCAGCAGTGAATATGGCGGGGGCACAGATACGCAGTATTTT	CASSEYGGGTDTQYF
-	TRBV11-2	TRBJ2-4	once	TGTGCCAGCAGCTTTGGGCGGGATTCGAAAGCCAAAAACATTCAGTACTTC	CASSFGRDSKAKNIQYF
-	TRBV2	TRBJ2-2	-	TGTGCCAGCAGAAGGACGGATACCACCGGGGAGCTGTTTTTT	CASRRTDTTGELFF
-	TRBV19	TRBJ2-3	once	TGTGCCACCTACGGTCACGGCCGTACAGATACGCAGTATTTT	CATYGHGRTDTQYF
-	TRBV10-3	TRBJ2-1	-	TGTGCCATCAGTGAGTCCAATCAGGCGAGCTCCTACAATGAGCAGTTCTTC	CAISESNQASSYNEQFF
-	TRBV7-2	TRBJ2-7	few	TGTGCCAGCAGCCCCGGGTTACGGGGGACCACCTACGAGCAGTACTTC	CASSPGLRGTTYEQYF
-	TRBV7-9	TRBJ2-1	-	TGTGCCAGCAGTTCGGATGGGGATAAGCAGTTCTTC	CASSSDGDKQFF
-	TRBV6-4	TRBJ2-1	medium-sized	TGTGCCAGCAGGGTAAGGGGGGATGACAATGAGCAGTTCTTC	CASRVRGDDNEQFF
-	TRBV2	TRBJ2-6	-	TGTGCCAGCAGTACGAATAGGGGGGCCCAGGTCCTGACTTTC	CASSTNRGAQVLTF
-	TRBV7-2	TRBJ2-1	-	TGTGCCAGCAGTCACGGGGGGCCCACCTACAATGAGCAGTTCTTC	CASSHGGPTYNEQFF
-	TRBV7-9	TRBJ1-1	-	TGTGCCAGCAGCTTTGCCTCGGGGCTTGCTGAAGCTTTCTTT	CASSFASGLAEAFF
-	TRBV27	TRBJ2-7	-	TGTGCCAGCAGTTCCCAGGGGTCCTACGAGCAGTACTTC	CASSSQGSYEQYF
-	TRBV6-5	TRBJ1-5	-	TGTGCCAGCAGTTACTCGGGTGGGGACGGCAATCAGCCCCAGCATTTT	CASSYSGGDGNQPQHF
TRBD1	TRBV6-1	TRBJ2-6	-	TGTGCCAGCAGTGAAAAACAGGGGGTTGGGGCCAACGTCCTGACTTTC	CASSEKQGVGANVLTF
TRBD2	TRBV30	TRBJ2-3	-	TGTGCCTGGAGTGTAGGGGGACTAGCGGGGATCACAGATACGCAGTATTTT	CAWSVGGLAGITDTQYF
-	TRBV5-1	TRBJ1-1	-	TGCGCCAGCAGCTTGATCGGGGTCAGCTCGAACACTGAAGCTTTCTTT	CASSLIGVSSNTEAFF
-	TRBV6-5	TRBJ2-7	-	TGTGCCAGCAGTGTGAGTGGGTCCTACGAGCAGTACTTC	CASSVSGSYEQYF
-	TRBV7-9	TRBJ2-2	-	TGTGCCAGCAGCCCCCGGGACACAACCACCGGGGAGCTGTTTTTT	CASSPRDTTTGELFF
-	TRBV2	TRBJ1-3	-	TGTGCCAGCAGAAAGACCCGAGACGTAAACACCATATATTTT	CASRKTRDVNTIYF
-	TRBV11-2	TRBJ1-2	-	TGTGCCAGCAGCTCGATCGGGCCTAACTATGGCTACACCTTC	CASSSIGPNYGYTF
TRBD1	TRBV6-6	TRBJ2-6	-	TGTGCCAGCAGCGACAGGGCTGGGGCCAACGTCCCGACTTTC	CASSDRAGANVPTF
TRBD2	TRBV5-1	TRBJ2-1	few	TGCGCCAGCAGCTTGGTTCGGGGGGGCTTCGATCCTGAGCAGTTCTTC	CASSLVRGGFDPEQFF
-	TRBV5-1	TRBJ2-7	-	TGCGCCAGCAGCTTATTTCTTGGGGTAGCGGAGGCCTCCGAGCAGTACTTC	CASSLFLGVAEASEQYF
-	TRBV30	TRBJ1-5	once	TGTGCCTGGAGTGTGGACTATAGCAATCAGCCCCAGCATTTT	CAWSVDYSNQPQHF
TRBD1	TRBV19	TRBJ1-2	once	TGTGCCAGTGGGGACAGGTCATTTCGCGGCTACACCTTC	CASGDRSFRGYTF
-	TRBV25-1	TRBJ1-3	-	TGTGCCAGCAGTGAAACGACCTACCTCAGAGGCGGAAACACCATATATTTT	CASSETTYLRGGNTIYF
-	TRBV10-1	TRBJ2-7	-	TGCGCCAGCAGTGGAACACAGGGAGTAGACTCCTACGAGCAGTACTTC	CASSGTQGVDSYEQYF
TRBD2	TRBV4-1	TRBJ2-1	-	TGCGCCAGCAGGCTGACTAGCGAAGGTGGGAATGAGCAGTTCTTC	CASRLTSEGGNEQFF
TRBD1	TRBV11-2	TRBJ2-7	-	TGTGCCAGCAGCTACCTCGGGACAGGGCTCGAGCAGTACTTC	CASSYLGTGLEQYF
-	TRBV27	TRBJ2-7	few	TGTGCCATAAGGGCCTACGAGCAGTACTTC	CAIRAYEQYF
TRBD1	TRBV4-2	TRBJ1-3	-	TGTGCCAGCAGCCAGGACAGGGTTGGAAACACCATATATTTT	CASSQDRVGNTIYF
TRBD1	TRBV9	TRBJ1-1	once	TGTGCCAGCAGCGCCCATGGACAGGGGGCGATTTGGGACACTGAAGCTTTCTTT	CASSAHGQGAIWDTEAFF
TRBD1	TRBV13	TRBJ1-1	-	TGTGCCAGCAGCTTAGGGGGACAGGGCTACACTGAAGCTTTCTTT	CASSLGGQGYTEAFF
-	TRBV19	TRBJ1-6	-	TGTGCCAGTAGGGGGGGACTTAATTCACCCCTCCACTTT	CASRGGLNSPLHF
-	TRBV30	TRBJ1-6	-	TGTGCCTGGAAAAGTGGGAGTAATTCACCCCTCCACTTT	CAWKSGSNSPLHF
-	TRBV19	TRBJ1-5	once	TGTGCCAGTTGGGGGGGGCGGTCGGGCAATCAGCCCCAGCATTTT	CASWGGRSGNQPQHF
TRBD2	TRBV5-5	TRBJ2-7	-	TGTGCCAGTCACCGAAGCGGGGACCCCTACGAGCAGTACTTC	CASHRSGDPYEQYF
-	TRBV4-1	TRBJ2-4	-	TGCGCCAGCAGCCCCACCGGGGGAAACATTCAGTACTTC	CASSPTGGNIQYF
TRBD1	TRBV5-1	TRBJ2-5	-	TGCGCCAGCAGCGCGGGACAGGGCTCGGAAGAGACCCAGTACTTC	CASSAGQGSEETQYF
-	TRBV6-6	TRBJ1-1	-	TGTGCCAGCTACGATTTCACTGAAGCTTTCTTT	CASYDFTEAFF
TRBD2	TRBV5-1	TRBJ2-1	once	TGCGCCAGCAGCGTGGAGCGGGGGCCCGGGGATGAGCAGTTCTTC	CASSVERGPGDEQFF